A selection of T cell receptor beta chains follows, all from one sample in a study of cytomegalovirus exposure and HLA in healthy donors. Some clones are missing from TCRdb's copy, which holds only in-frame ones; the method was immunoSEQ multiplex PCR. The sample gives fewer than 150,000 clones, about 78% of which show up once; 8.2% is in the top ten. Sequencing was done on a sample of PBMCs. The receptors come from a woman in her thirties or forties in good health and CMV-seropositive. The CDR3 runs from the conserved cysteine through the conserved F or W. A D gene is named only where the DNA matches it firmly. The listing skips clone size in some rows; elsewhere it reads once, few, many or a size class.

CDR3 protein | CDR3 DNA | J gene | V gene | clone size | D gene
CASSQENGFEKLFF | TGCGCCAGCAGCCAAGAGAACGGGTTTGAAAAACTGTTTTTT | TRBJ1-4 | TRBV4-3 | few | NA
CATSINRAYEQYF | TGTGCCACCAGCATAAACAGGGCCTACGAGCAGTACTTC | TRBJ2-7 | TRBV15 | NA | NA
CASTELAGELFF | TGTGCCAGCACGGAGCTCGCCGGGGAGCTGTTTTTT | TRBJ2-2 | TRBV28 | NA | NA
CASRTGNLGSPLHF | TGTGCCAGCAGGACAGGGAATTTAGGGTCACCCCTCCACTTT | TRBJ1-6 | TRBV6-6 | NA | TRBD1
CASSVSLDTEAFF | TGTGCCAGCAGTGTGAGCCTGGACACTGAAGCTTTCTTT | TRBJ1-1 | TRBV25-1 | once | NA
CASSWEDRIAGNTIYF | TGTGCCAGCAGCTGGGAGGACAGGATAGCAGGAAACACCATATATTTT | TRBJ1-3 | TRBV7-2 | once | TRBD1
CASSQQGTRGDEQYF | TGCGCCAGCAGCCAACAGGGGACCCGGGGGGACGAGCAGTACTTC | TRBJ2-7 | TRBV4-1 | NA | NA
CASSSTGGNTNSPLHF | TGTGCCAGCAGTTCCACAGGGGGCAACACAAATTCACCCCTCCACTTT | TRBJ1-6 | TRBV6-5 | NA | TRBD1
CASSVGGGNEKLFF | TGTGCCAGCAGCGTAGGAGGGGGAAATGAAAAACTGTTTTTT | TRBJ1-4 | TRBV9 | NA | NA
CASSFLGTTQETQYF | TGTGCCAGCAGCTTTCTCGGGACTACCCAAGAGACCCAGTACTTC | TRBJ2-5 | TRBV5-4 | few | TRBD2
CASSQEARSYNEQFF | TGTGCCAGCAGCCAGGAGGCCCGCTCCTACAATGAGCAGTTCTTC | TRBJ2-1 | TRBV4-2 | NA | NA
CASSLNRGSYEQYF | TGTGCCAGCAGCTTAAACAGGGGGTCCTACGAGCAGTACTTC | TRBJ2-7 | TRBV7-3 | NA | TRBD1
CASSDTSGYNEQFF | TGTGCCAGCAGTGACACCTCAGGCTACAATGAGCAGTTCTTC | TRBJ2-1 | TRBV6-4 | NA | NA
CASSTHRASGYGYTF | TGTGCCAGCAGCACACACAGGGCCTCCGGCTATGGCTACACCTTC | TRBJ1-2 | TRBV21-1 | NA | NA
CASSVVPEGGELFF | TGTGCCAGCAGTGTGGTGCCCGAGGGCGGGGAGCTGTTTTTT | TRBJ2-2 | TRBV6-4 | once | NA
CASSVWGDNNSPLHF | TGTGCCAGCAGCGTATGGGGCGATAATAATTCACCCCTCCACTTT | TRBJ1-6 | TRBV9 | few | NA
CASSPQTGKDQYEQYF | TGTGCCAGCTCACCTCAAACAGGGAAGGATCAATACGAGCAGTACTTC | TRBJ2-7 | TRBV18 | NA | NA
CASSPDGGNTEAFF | TGTGCCAGCAGCCCTGACGGGGGGAACACTGAAGCTTTCTTT | TRBJ1-1 | TRBV7-6 | NA | NA
CASTLGARGETQYF | TGTGCCAGCACCTTAGGGGCGCGGGGAGAGACCCAGTACTTC | TRBJ2-5 | TRBV6-6 | few | NA
CASSPHIRDNHNEQFF | TGCGCCAGCAGCCCACACATCCGGGACAACCACAATGAGCAGTTCTTC | TRBJ2-1 | TRBV4-1 | NA | NA
CSVVRGALDEQYF | TGCAGCGTTGTTCGGGGGGCTCTGGACGAGCAGTACTTC | TRBJ2-7 | TRBV29-1 | NA | NA
CASSLGAGRDEQYF | TGTGCCAGCAGCTTGGGGGCAGGGCGTGACGAGCAGTACTTC | TRBJ2-7 | TRBV5-4 | NA | NA
CASSSSQGAVDTEAFF | TGTGCCAGCAGCAGCTCTCAGGGGGCGGTGGACACTGAAGCTTTCTTT | TRBJ1-1 | TRBV7-2 | NA | TRBD1
CATLDREGYTF | TGTGCCACCTTGGACAGGGAGGGCTACACCTTC | TRBJ1-2 | TRBV10-3 | NA | TRBD1
CASSLGLAGDTQYF | TGTGCCAGCAGCCTGGGACTAGCGGGCGATACGCAGTATTTT | TRBJ2-3 | TRBV11-2 | NA | TRBD2
CASTDRYTEAFF | TGTGCCAGCACAGACAGGTACACTGAAGCTTTCTTT | TRBJ1-1 | TRBV7-8 | NA | NA
CASSGGRQVPDTQYF | TGTGCCAGCAGCGGTGGGAGACAGGTGCCAGATACGCAGTATTTT | TRBJ2-3 | TRBV25-1 | NA | NA